This record looks at one T cell receptor beta chain sequence and its context. The data originate from a study of cytomegalovirus exposure and HLA in healthy donors. Study-level information: There were fewer than 500 genotyped donors. Of these, roughly 80% fell in the genetic ancestry cluster associated with self-reported Caucasian donors.

V was clipped by 7 bases and J by 4 bases; unmatched bases: 11. The CDR3 loop spans 16 amino acids. Germline CDR1 is MDHEN and CDR2 is SYDVKM. Amplification used 60 Vbeta primers and 13 Jbeta primers. Some clones are missing from TCRdb's copy, which holds only in-frame ones; the method was immunoSEQ multiplex PCR. The data contain about 200,000 clones, around 76% of them seen just once; the ten biggest clones take up 1.5% to 2%. The receptor's source is a man aged 25-45 years in good health and CMV-seronegative. The genes are TRBV28 and TRBJ2-2; 8 positions agree with TRBD1. Input material: PBMCs. The DNA of the CDR3 is TGTGCCAGCACTAAAGGTCCAGGGGGCAGCACCGGGGAGCTGTTTTTT. Protein: CASTKGPGGSTGELFF. Filled out from reference TRBV28 and TRBJ2-2, the complete variable domain reads DVKVTQSSRYLVKRTGEKVFLECVQDMDHENMFWYRQDPGLGLRLIYFSYDVKMKEKGDIPEGYSVSREKKERFSLILESASTNQTSMYLCASTKGPGGSTGELFFGEGSRLTVL.